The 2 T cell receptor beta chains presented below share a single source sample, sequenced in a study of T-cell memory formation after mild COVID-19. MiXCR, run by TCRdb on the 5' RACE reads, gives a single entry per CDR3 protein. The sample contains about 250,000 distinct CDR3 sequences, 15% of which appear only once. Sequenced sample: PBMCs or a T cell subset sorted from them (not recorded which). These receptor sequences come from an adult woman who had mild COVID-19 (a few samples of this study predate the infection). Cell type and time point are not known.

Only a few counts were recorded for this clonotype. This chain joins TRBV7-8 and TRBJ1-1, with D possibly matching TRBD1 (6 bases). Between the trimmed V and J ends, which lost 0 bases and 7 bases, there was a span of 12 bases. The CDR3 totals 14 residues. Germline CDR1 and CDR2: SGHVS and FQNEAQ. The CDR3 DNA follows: TGTGCCAGCAGCTTAGCGATTGGGGGCAATGAAGCTTTCTTT. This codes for CASSLAIGGNEAFF. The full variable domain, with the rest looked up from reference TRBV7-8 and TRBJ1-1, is GAGVSQSPRYKVAKRGQDVALRCDPISGHVSLFWYQQALGQGPEFLTYFQNEAQLDKSGLPSDRFFAERPEGSVSTLKIQRTQQEDSAVYLCASSLAIGGNEAFFGQGTRLTVV.

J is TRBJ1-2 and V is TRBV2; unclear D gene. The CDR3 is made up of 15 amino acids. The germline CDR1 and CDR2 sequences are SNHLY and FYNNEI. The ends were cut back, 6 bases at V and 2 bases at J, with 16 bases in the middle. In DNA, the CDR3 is TGTGCCAGCAGGTGGGCCCCTCGGGAGAACTATGGCTACACCTTC. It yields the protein CASRWAPRENYGYTF.